The 9 T cell receptor beta chains below come from one sample, sequenced in a study of OX40 agonist ivuxolimab in advanced cancers. Some clones are missing from TCRdb's copy, which holds only in-frame ones; the method was immunoSEQ multiplex PCR. The sample has 74,000 or so clones, roughly 84% seen once; the top ten hold 2% to 2.5%. Source: CD4+ or CD8+ T cells sorted from blood, taken in a trial of the OX40 agonist ivuxolimab. The receptor source for this set is an adult with an advanced solid tumor such as melanoma, head and neck, liver or kidney cancer.

The chain links TRBV19 to TRBJ1-5, with 10 bases identical to TRBD1. The V gene end was trimmed by 6 bases and the J gene end by 2 bases; junction bases not matched to a gene: 7. The CDR3 length is 16 residues. Germline assignment: CDR1 LNHDA and CDR2 SQIVND (reference sequence). The chain's CDR3 is CASRGTGVLGNQPQHF. CDR3 in DNA: TGTGCCAGTAGAGGGACAGGGGTTTTGGGCAATCAGCCCCAGCATTTT. The entire variable domain, with the rest obtained from reference TRBV19 and TRBJ1-5, is as follows: DGGITQSPKYLFRKEGQNVTLSCEQNLNHDAMYWYRQDPGQGLRLIYYSQIVNDFQKGDIAEGYSVSREKKESFPLTVTSAQKNPTAFYLCASRGTGVLGNQPQHFGDGTRLSIL.

The chain carries TRBV28 and TRBJ2-2; D possibly corresponds to TRBD1 (6 bases). The CDR3 length is 12 residues. V lost 5 bases, J lost 7 bases, and 8 bases lay in between. Germline CDR1 reads MDHEN; CDR2 reads SYDVKM. In DNA, the CDR3 is TGTGCCAGCAGTACAGGGTACGGGGAGCTGTTTTTT. Its protein product is CASSTGYGELFF.

There are a few counts of this clone. This chain connects TRBV6-6 to TRBJ2-5, with D unclear. The CDR3 spans 15 residues. V lost 0 bases to trimming and J lost 3 bases, with 11 bases between them. CDR1 MNHNY and CDR2 SVGAGI come from the germline V gene (reference sequence). In DNA, the CDR3 is TGTGCCAGCAGTTACTCGAGCTATCCAGAAGAGACCCAGTACTTC. Translating gives CASSYSSYPEETQYF.

Sample share makes this clone medium-sized. The V and J genes are TRBV11-2 and TRBJ2-7; D perhaps matches TRBD2 (6 bases). Deletions cut 0 bases from V and 2 bases from J, with 8 bases between. There are 14 residues in the CDR3. The V gene's germline CDR1 is SGHAT and CDR2 FQNNGV. The CDR3: CASSLDPGAYEQYF. CDR3 DNA: TGTGCCAGCAGCTTAGATCCGGGGGCCTACGAGCAGTACTTC. Full variable domain (outside the CDR3, taken from reference TRBV11-2 and TRBJ2-7): EAGVAQSPRYKIIEKRQSVAFWCNPISGHATLYWYQQILGQGPKLLIQFQNNGVVDDSQLPKDRFSAERLKGVDSTLKIQPAKLEDSAVYLCASSLDPGAYEQYFGPGTRLTVT.

The V and J genes are TRBV28 and TRBJ2-5; D might be TRBD1 (6 bases). Germline assignment: CDR1 MDHEN and CDR2 SYDVKM. There are 15 residues in the CDR3. V was trimmed by 7 bases and J by 6 bases, leaving 21 bases between them. This CDR3 is CASTSGPAQGKTQYF. CDR3 in DNA: TGTGCCAGCACCTCGGGGCCAGCGCAGGGGAAGACCCAGTACTTC. The whole variable domain, filled in from reference TRBV28 and TRBJ2-5, reads DVKVTQSSRYLVKRTGEKVFLECVQDMDHENMFWYRQDPGLGLRLIYFSYDVKMKEKGDIPEGYSVSREKKERFSLILESASTNQTSMYLCASTSGPAQGKTQYFGPGTRLLVL.

This clone was recorded a few times. The V gene is TRBV5-1, the J gene TRBJ1-1; D gene uncertain. Trimming took off 5 bases at V and 2 bases at J, with 10 bases between the two ends. Germline CDR1 reads SGHRS; CDR2 reads YFSETQ. This CDR3 has 13 amino acids. In DNA form, the CDR3 reads TGCGCCAGCAGTCTTCTAGATAACACTGAAGCTTTCTTT. It specifies CASSLLDNTEAFF. Full variable domain (rest looked up from reference TRBV5-1 and TRBJ1-1): KAGVTQTPRYLIKTRGQQVTLSCSPISGHRSVSWYQQTPGQGLQFLFEYFSETQRNKGNFPGRFSGRQFSNSRSEMNVSTLELGDSALYLCASSLLDNTEAFFGQGTRLTVV.

The chain links TRBV7-2 to TRBJ1-1; 10 bases are a match to TRBD1. The CDR3 consists of 16 residues. Germline V gene sequence: CDR1 SGHTA, CDR2 FQGNSA. Trimming at V came to 4 bases and at J to 3 bases, leaving 8 bases not matched to a gene. CDR3 amino acids: CASSSRQGAADTEAFF. The CDR3 nucleotides are TGTGCCAGCAGCTCCCGACAGGGGGCAGCGGACACTGAAGCTTTCTTT.

This clone has more than one count but fewer than ten. The chain uses TRBV9 and TRBJ1-1; a possible D gene is TRBD1 (5 bases). Germline V gene lookup returns CDR1 SGDLS and CDR2 YYNGEE. V lost 4 bases to trimming and J lost 3 bases, with 19 bases between them. The CDR3 is 16 amino acids. The CDR3 nucleotides read TGTGCCAGCAGCCTTCAGGGCACATCCGCTGACACTGAAGCTTTCTTT. It yields the protein CASSLQGTSADTEAFF.

This clone was seen just once. This chain joins TRBV11-3 and TRBJ2-1, with D possibly matching TRBD2 (5 bases). This CDR3 is 13 amino acids long. The V end lost 0 bases, the J end lost 13 bases, and 13 bases lay between the germline ends. The V gene's germline CDR1 is SGHNT and CDR2 YENEEA. As DNA, the CDR3 is TGTGCCAGCAGCTTAGAGCCGGGGTTGGACCAGTTCTTC. It encodes CASSLEPGLDQFF.